This is a list of T cell receptor beta chains from one sample in a study of regulatory T cells in long-lasting Graves disease. Using its own MiXCR run on the multiplex PCR reads, TCRdb lists one record per CDR3 protein. The data contain 450,000 to 700,000 distinct CDR3 sequences, 13% of them singletons. These same records also appear under a second study, on T cells in Graves' hyperthyroidism and ophthalmopathy.

This specimen consisted of peripheral blood mononuclear cells (PBMCs), obtained at new diagnosis, from a patient treated with antithyroid drugs. These receptors all stem from a man in his thirties or forties with Graves disease. Both conserved end residues are part of each CDR3. The order of the fields is CDR3 protein, CDR3 DNA, clone size, D gene, J gene, V gene. D genes are given only for firm matches. Clone sizes are given selectively: once, few, many, or a class where the clone is expanded.

CDR3aa: CAWSTDRHTGELFF; CDR3nt: TGTGCCTGGAGTACGGACAGACACACCGGGGAGCTGTTTTTT; abundance: many; d_gene: .; j_gene: TRBJ2-2; v_gene: TRBV30
CDR3aa: CASSTDRANQPQHF; CDR3nt: TGTGCCAGCAGCACCGACAGGGCAAATCAGCCCCAGCATTTT; abundance: few; d_gene: TRBD1; j_gene: TRBJ1-5; v_gene: TRBV12-3/TRBV12-4
CDR3aa: CASSLIPLDSLTNYGYTF; CDR3nt: TGTGCCAGCAGTTTAATCCCCCTGGACAGTCTTACTAACTATGGCTACACCTTC; abundance: many; d_gene: .; j_gene: TRBJ1-2; v_gene: TRBV12-3/TRBV12-4
CDR3aa: CASSRPGAEGSPLHF; CDR3nt: TGTGCCAGCAGTCGGCCGGGGGCCGAGGGTTCACCCCTCCACTTT; abundance: few; d_gene: .; j_gene: TRBJ1-6; v_gene: TRBV7-8
CDR3aa: CASSLSFLNTEAFF; CDR3nt: TGTGCCAGCAGCTTGAGCTTCCTGAACACTGAAGCTTTCTTT; abundance: few; d_gene: .; j_gene: TRBJ1-1; v_gene: TRBV5-6
CDR3aa: CAWSTYFSGANVLTF; CDR3nt: TGTGCCTGGTCTACTTATTTCTCTGGGGCCAACGTCCTGACTTTC; abundance: few; d_gene: .; j_gene: TRBJ2-6; v_gene: TRBV30
CDR3aa: CASSQGHKLSGNTIYF; CDR3nt: TGTGCCAGCAGCCAGGGACATAAACTCTCTGGAAACACCATATATTTT; abundance: .; d_gene: .; j_gene: TRBJ1-3; v_gene: TRBV5-4
CDR3aa: CASSQVGLAGDEQFF; CDR3nt: TGCGCCAGCAGCCAAGTCGGACTAGCGGGCGATGAGCAGTTCTTC; abundance: many; d_gene: TRBD2; j_gene: TRBJ2-1; v_gene: TRBV4-1
CDR3aa: CASSGGHRGRETQYF; CDR3nt: TGTGCCAGCAGCGGAGGGCACAGGGGGCGAGAGACCCAGTACTTC; abundance: few; d_gene: TRBD1; j_gene: TRBJ2-5; v_gene: TRBV11-2
CDR3aa: CASSVAGGPRYNEQFF; CDR3nt: TGTGCCAGCAGCGTAGCGGGAGGGCCGAGGTACAATGAGCAGTTCTTC; abundance: .; d_gene: TRBD2; j_gene: TRBJ2-1; v_gene: TRBV9
CDR3aa: CASSFLTNTEAFF; CDR3nt: TGTGCCAGCAGCTTTCTCACGAACACTGAAGCTTTCTTT; abundance: .; d_gene: .; j_gene: TRBJ1-1; v_gene: TRBV12-3/TRBV12-4
CDR3aa: CASSYSLSSGTYEQYF; CDR3nt: TGTGCCAGCAGTTACTCTCTTTCTAGCGGGACCTACGAGCAGTACTTC; abundance: many; d_gene: TRBD2; j_gene: TRBJ2-7; v_gene: TRBV6-5
CDR3aa: CSARQASGPYEQYF; CDR3nt: TGCAGTGCTAGACAGGCTAGCGGCCCCTACGAGCAGTACTTC; abundance: .; d_gene: TRBD2; j_gene: TRBJ2-7; v_gene: TRBV20-1
CDR3aa: CASSSGQEQETQYF; CDR3nt: TGTGCCAGCAGCTCCGGACAGGAACAAGAGACCCAGTACTTC; abundance: many; d_gene: TRBD1; j_gene: TRBJ2-5; v_gene: TRBV11-1
CDR3aa: CAISLRDRGGNEQFF; CDR3nt: TGTGCCATCAGTCTCCGGGACAGGGGGGGTAATGAGCAGTTCTTC; abundance: .; d_gene: TRBD1; j_gene: TRBJ2-1; v_gene: TRBV10-3
CDR3aa: CASSINTGDRQQPQHF; CDR3nt: TGTGCCAGTAGTATTAATACGGGGGATCGGCAACAGCCCCAGCATTTT; abundance: .; d_gene: .; j_gene: TRBJ1-5; v_gene: TRBV19
CDR3aa: CASSFLSIAGVETQYF; CDR3nt: TGTGCCAGCAGCTTCCTCTCTATAGCGGGAGTGGAGACCCAGTACTTC; abundance: many; d_gene: TRBD2; j_gene: TRBJ2-5; v_gene: TRBV7-9
CDR3aa: CACSLGPGGDEQFF; CDR3nt: TGTGCCTGCAGCTTGGGGCCTGGGGGCGATGAGCAGTTCTTC; abundance: many; d_gene: .; j_gene: TRBJ2-1; v_gene: TRBV7-3
CDR3aa: CAVVLRGITDTQYF; CDR3nt: TGTGCCGTAGTTTTGCGGGGTATCACAGATACGCAGTATTTT; abundance: few; d_gene: .; j_gene: TRBJ2-3; v_gene: TRBV6-2/TRBV6-3
CDR3aa: CSAFPLAASTDTQYF; CDR3nt: TGCAGCGCCTTCCCACTAGCGGCTAGCACAGATACGCAGTATTTT; abundance: many; d_gene: TRBD2; j_gene: TRBJ2-3; v_gene: TRBV29-1
CDR3aa: CASSPNGQYGYTF; CDR3nt: TGTGCCAGCAGCCCAAACGGACAATATGGCTACACCTTC; abundance: .; d_gene: .; j_gene: TRBJ1-2; v_gene: TRBV7-9
CDR3aa: CSARGGRHYNEQFF; CDR3nt: TGCAGTGCTAGGGGTGGGCGACACTACAATGAGCAGTTCTTC; abundance: .; d_gene: .; j_gene: TRBJ2-1; v_gene: TRBV20-1
CDR3aa: CASSLGVNTYEQYF; CDR3nt: TGTGCCAGCAGCTTAGGGGTGAATACGTACGAGCAGTACTTC; abundance: many; d_gene: .; j_gene: TRBJ2-7; v_gene: TRBV11-2
CDR3aa: CASSQGFKYSTDTQYF; CDR3nt: TGTGCCAGCAGCCAAGGCTTCAAATACAGCACAGATACGCAGTATTTT; abundance: few; d_gene: .; j_gene: TRBJ2-3; v_gene: TRBV4-2
CDR3aa: CASSPQDWDIQYF; CDR3nt: TGTGCCAGCAGCCCCCAGGACTGGGACATTCAGTACTTC; abundance: .; d_gene: .; j_gene: TRBJ2-4; v_gene: TRBV13
CDR3aa: CASSSDLLNTEAFF; CDR3nt: TGTGCCAGCAGCTCGGACCTTCTGAACACTGAAGCTTTCTTT; abundance: many; d_gene: .; j_gene: TRBJ1-1; v_gene: TRBV7-9
CDR3aa: CASSVDPRTSGRVGMTDTQYF; CDR3nt: TGTGCCAGCAGCGTAGATCCCAGGACTAGCGGGAGGGTAGGGATGACAGATACGCAGTATTTT; abundance: .; d_gene: TRBD2; j_gene: TRBJ2-3; v_gene: TRBV9
CDR3aa: CASSQFPDRVEAFF; CDR3nt: TGTGCCAGCAGCCAATTCCCCGACAGGGTTGAAGCTTTCTTT; abundance: .; d_gene: TRBD1; j_gene: TRBJ1-1; v_gene: TRBV14
CDR3aa: CASSWDVPGQGVQYF; CDR3nt: TGTGCCAGCAGCTGGGACGTCCCGGGACAGGGGGTGCAGTACTTC; abundance: many; d_gene: TRBD1; j_gene: TRBJ2-7; v_gene: TRBV5-6
CDR3aa: CSARDPGVRYNEQFF; CDR3nt: TGCAGTGCTAGAGACCCAGGGGTCCGCTACAATGAGCAGTTCTTC; abundance: many; d_gene: .; j_gene: TRBJ2-1; v_gene: TRBV20-1
CDR3aa: CSVDAGGINEQYF; CDR3nt: TGCAGCGTTGACGCGGGAGGGATCAACGAGCAGTACTTC; abundance: many; d_gene: TRBD2; j_gene: TRBJ2-7; v_gene: TRBV29-1
CDR3aa: CASSLAPGGVYEQYF; CDR3nt: TGTGCCAGCAGTTTAGCCCCGGGGGGCGTTTACGAGCAGTACTTC; abundance: many; d_gene: .; j_gene: TRBJ2-7; v_gene: TRBV28
CDR3aa: CASSPAGAIPTTQYF; CDR3nt: TGTGCCAGCTCACCAGCGGGGGCAATCCCCACGACCCAGTACTTC; abundance: many; d_gene: .; j_gene: TRBJ2-5; v_gene: TRBV18
CDR3aa: CAWRGDRVGNEQFF; CDR3nt: TGTGCCTGGAGGGGGGACAGGGTGGGCAATGAGCAGTTCTTC; abundance: few; d_gene: TRBD1; j_gene: TRBJ2-1; v_gene: TRBV30
CDR3aa: CASSPQERTFSNQPQHF; CDR3nt: TGTGCCAGCAGCCCTCAGGAGAGAACATTTAGCAATCAGCCCCAGCATTTT; abundance: many; d_gene: .; j_gene: TRBJ1-5; v_gene: TRBV7-8
CDR3aa: CASSMTFLAKNIQYF; CDR3nt: TGTGCCAGCAGTATGACCTTCCTAGCCAAAAACATTCAGTACTTC; abundance: .; d_gene: .; j_gene: TRBJ2-4; v_gene: TRBV6-2/TRBV6-3
CDR3aa: CSARDRGELYTGELFF; CDR3nt: TGCAGTGCTAGAGATCGGGGGGAGCTCTACACCGGGGAGCTGTTTTTT; abundance: .; d_gene: TRBD2; j_gene: TRBJ2-2; v_gene: TRBV20-1